The sequence of this TCR beta chain was determined in a study of PD-1 blockade in classical Hodgkin lymphoma. Whole-study results and caveats: Complete responders showed a baseline diversity that resembled the diversity of newly diagnosed patients.

The germline gives CDR1 SGHKS, CDR2 YYEKEE (reference sequence). The V and J ends lost 5 bases and 2 bases, in that order; junction bases with no gene match: 10. CDR3 length: 17 amino acids. By sample share, this clone is medium-sized. The antigen remains unidentified. Assay used: immunoSEQ multiplex PCR; TCRdb lists only in-frame clones, some missing. The sample comprises about 90,000 clones, roughly 89% of which are singletons, and roughly 10% rests with the top ten. Patients all relapsed after autologous stem cell transplantation, and there was variation in brentuximab vedotin exposure. This sequence was found in a human donor with classical Hodgkin lymphoma. Material: peripheral blood mononuclear cells (PBMCs), obtained before the second cycle of nivolumab. The V call is TRBV5-5, the J call TRBJ2-3; 11 nucleotides match TRBD2. The DNA of the CDR3 is TGTGCCAGCAGGTCCCGACTAGCGGGGCGATACACAGATACGCAGTATTTT. Protein product: CASRSRLAGRYTDTQYF.